This T cell receptor beta chain was recorded in a study of T cell responses to AZD1222 COVID-19 vaccine. As for the study in general: Second doses were pooled across both intervals (about 4 or about 12 weeks).

On this clone itself: What it recognizes is unknown.

Germline CDR1 reads WNHNN; CDR2 reads SYGVQD (reference sequence). Deletions cut 8 bases from V and 2 bases from J, with 12 bases between. CDR3 size: 13 residues. Overall study findings and caveats: Spike was spanned by vaccine-associated CD4 TCRs, which were dominant at 160-218 and 743-854. In all cases, repertoires were sampled only after the peak T cell response.

Assay used: immunoSEQ multiplex PCR; TCRdb lists only in-frame clones, some missing. Counted here are under 80,000 clones, 88% occurring once; the ten biggest clones make up 15% to 20%. Specimen: peripheral blood, collected on day 0 of AZD1222 vaccination. The TCR sequence derives from an adult in good health. The V gene is TRBV10-1, the J gene TRBJ2-5; tentative D call: TRBD2 (5 bases). The CDR3 loop reads CASGGLGQETQYF. As DNA, the CDR3 is TGCGCCAGCGGTGGACTGGGACAAGAGACCCAGTACTTC.